A selection of T cell receptor beta chains follows, all from one sample in a study of identical twins. One entry per CDR3 protein results from TCRdb running MiXCR on the 5' RACE reads. The repertoire holds about 200,000 distinct CDR3 sequences, with over 9.5% as singletons. Sequencing was performed on memory T cells sorted from blood. The receptor source for this set is a man aged 45-65 years in good health. CDR3s include the opening cysteine and the closing phenylalanine or tryptophan. A D gene is named only where the DNA matches it firmly. Size values are once, few and many counts, or a class for expanded clones, and some rows have none.

>-|TRBJ2-7|few|15|TRBV7-4
CASSFNGYAFYEQYF
TGTGCCAGCAGCTTCAACGGGTACGCCTTCTACGAGCAGTACTTC
>-|TRBJ1-2|many|15|TRBV6-1
CASRREGTRDYGYTF
TGTGCCAGCAGGCGAGAAGGAACGCGGGACTATGGCTACACCTTC
>-|TRBJ1-6|few|15|TRBV27
CASSSAGAYNSPLHF
TGTGCCAGCAGTTCCGCCGGCGCCTATAATTCACCCCTCCACTTT
>-|TRBJ2-2|-|13|TRBV29-1
CSGYGGNTGELFF
TGCAGCGGATACGGGGGGAACACCGGGGAGCTGTTTTTT
>TRBD1|TRBJ1-5|few|16|TRBV20-1
CSARLGTGGADQPQHF
TGCAGTGCTAGATTGGGAACAGGGGGCGCGGATCAGCCCCAGCATTTT
>-|TRBJ1-4|-|13|TRBV29-1
CSSFPPQEAKLFF
TGCAGCTCCTTTCCCCCTCAGGAGGCGAAACTGTTTTTT
>TRBD2|TRBJ2-1|-|16|TRBV7-2
CASSLQGLAGVNEQFF
TGTGCCAGCAGCTTGCAGGGACTAGCGGGAGTAAATGAGCAGTTCTTC
>TRBD1|TRBJ1-5|many|13|TRBV5-1
CASSLTGYQPQHF
TGCGCCAGCAGCCTGACAGGGTATCAGCCCCAGCATTTT
>TRBD1|TRBJ1-1|many|14|TRBV20-1
CSADRAISRGEAFF
TGCAGTGCCGACAGGGCGATTTCGAGGGGTGAAGCTTTCTTT
>TRBD1|TRBJ1-1|-|15|TRBV11-1
CASSRDRATTTEAFF
TGTGCCAGCAGCAGGGACAGGGCGACTACCACTGAAGCTTTCTTT
>TRBD2|TRBJ2-1|many|12|TRBV18
CASSRTRDEQFF
TGTGCCAGCTCACGGACTAGGGATGAGCAGTTCTTC
>-|TRBJ2-5|-|21|TRBV4-1
CASSQVITDGLPLNREETQYF
TGCGCCAGCAGCCAAGTCATAACAGATGGACTCCCTTTGAATCGTGAGGAGACCCAGTACTTC
>-|TRBJ2-7|many|15|TRBV20-1
CSARDTRAPSYEQYF
TGCAGTGCTAGAGATACGCGGGCTCCCTCCTACGAGCAGTACTTC
>-|TRBJ2-3|once|14|TRBV5-6
CASSPRILPDTQYF
TGTGCCAGCAGCCCCCGGATTTTACCAGATACGCAGTATTTT
>-|TRBJ2-3|-|19|TRBV28
CASSFGINPLRTSTDTQYF
TGTGCCAGCAGTTTCGGGATAAACCCCTTGCGAACTAGCACAGATACGCAGTATTTT
>-|TRBJ1-5|many|16|TRBV10-3
CAISEADFYSNQPQHF
TGTGCCATCAGTGAGGCGGACTTTTATAGCAATCAGCCCCAGCATTTT
>TRBD1|TRBJ2-7|-|13|TRBV5-6
CASTQTGRYEQYF
TGTGCCAGCACCCAGACAGGGCGCTACGAGCAGTACTTC
>TRBD1|TRBJ2-3|-|18|TRBV7-2
CASSLAFRSAGGADTQYF
TGTGCCAGCAGCTTAGCGTTTCGGTCGGCAGGGGGCGCAGATACGCAGTATTTT
>-|TRBJ2-6|many|12|TRBV12-3/TRBV12-4
CANGAGANVLTF
TGTGCCAATGGAGCCGGGGCCAACGTCCTGACTTTC
>TRBD2|TRBJ2-4|-|19|TRBV7-6
CASSLVASGSVVAKNIQYF
TGTGCCAGCAGCTTAGTAGCTAGCGGGAGTGTTGTAGCCAAAAACATTCAGTACTTC
>TRBD2|TRBJ2-5|few|15|TRBV3-1
CASSQGPLAGETQYF
TGTGCCAGCAGCCAAGGCCCACTAGCGGGAGAGACCCAGTACTTC
>-|TRBJ2-7|few|14|TRBV15
CATSWFREALEQYF
TGTGCCACCAGCTGGTTTCGAGAGGCCCTCGAGCAGTACTTC
>-|TRBJ1-6|many|13|TRBV6-2/TRBV6-3
CASSSRTNWVLHF
TGTGCCAGCAGTTCTCGGACAAACTGGGTCCTCCACTTT
>-|TRBJ2-5|few|14|TRBV5-5
CASSLATQQETQYF
TGTGCCAGCAGCTTGGCCACACAGCAAGAGACCCAGTACTTC
>-|TRBJ2-1|once|11|TRBV29-1
CSVDSDLGQFF
TGCAGCGTGGACAGTGATTTGGGGCAGTTCTTC
>-|TRBJ2-1|-|12|TRBV10-3
CAISVDKGEQFF
TGTGCCATCAGTGTTGATAAGGGCGAGCAGTTCTTC
>-|TRBJ2-6|-|20|TRBV3-1
CASSPPVFWLAGSGANVLTF
-
>-|TRBJ2-2|few|17|TRBV7-9
CASSLVGGTTNTGELFF
TGTGCCAGCAGCTTAGTAGGGGGGACAACGAACACCGGGGAGCTGTTTTTT
>TRBD1|TRBJ2-7|many|13|TRBV10-2
CATSTGTEYEQYF
TGCGCCACCTCCACCGGGACAGAGTACGAGCAGTACTTC
>TRBD1|TRBJ2-7|few|17|TRBV4-2
CASSQDLSLTGTYEQYF
TGTGCCAGCAGCCAAGATCTGTCCTTGACAGGGACCTACGAGCAGTACTTC
>-|TRBJ2-1|-|14|TRBV20-1
CSARGSDQNNEQFF
TGCAGTGCTAGAGGTTCGGACCAAAACAATGAGCAGTTCTTC
>-|TRBJ2-3|many|14|TRBV19
CASSERSETDTQYF
TGTGCCAGTAGTGAGCGGAGCGAAACAGATACGCAGTATTTT
>TRBD1|TRBJ1-1|-|11|TRBV28
CASTRQGEAFF
TGTGCCAGCACGAGACAGGGGGAAGCTTTCTTT
>-|TRBJ2-5|-|15|TRBV3-1
CASSRTSSGGKTQYF
TGTGCCAGCAGCCGCACGAGCAGCGGTGGAAAGACCCAGTACTTC
>TRBD2|TRBJ2-3|few|19|TRBV29-1
CSVEDQWTSGRPHTDTQYF
TGCAGCGTTGAAGATCAGTGGACTAGCGGGAGGCCTCACACAGATACGCAGTATTTT
>TRBD2|TRBJ2-3|many|15|TRBV20-1
CSARSLAEITDTQYF
TGCAGTGCTAGATCACTAGCGGAAATCACAGATACGCAGTATTTT
>TRBD1|TRBJ1-5|few|16|TRBV29-1
CSVGEGTAYSNQPQHF
TGCAGCGTTGGGGAGGGGACAGCTTATAGCAATCAGCCCCAGCATTTT
>-|TRBJ1-2|-|13|TRBV12-3/TRBV12-4
CASSLGHLGGYTF
TGTGCCAGCAGTTTAGGGCACCTCGGGGGCTACACCTTC
>-|TRBJ2-3|few|13|TRBV19
CASKHQSTDTQYF
TGTGCCAGTAAGCACCAGTCCACAGATACGCAGTATTTT
>TRBD1|TRBJ2-6|-|20|TRBV2
CASSEALLGTGGSGANVLTF
TGTGCCAGCAGTGAAGCGCTTCTCGGGACAGGGGGCTCTGGGGCCAACGTCCTGACTTTC
>TRBD2|TRBJ2-2|many|15|TRBV7-2
CASSLLLAGTGELFF
TGTGCCAGCAGCCTCTTACTAGCGGGGACCGGGGAGCTGTTTTTT
>TRBD2|TRBJ2-3|-|16|TRBV4-2
CASSQGGAGNSDTQYF
TGTGCCAGCAGCCAAGGCGGAGCGGGAAACTCAGATACGCAGTATTTT
>-|TRBJ2-6|many|16|TRBV3-1
CASSPQTVSGANVLTF
TGTGCCAGCAGCCCCCAGACGGTCTCGGGGGCCAACGTCCTGACTTTC
>-|TRBJ2-7|many|13|TRBV4-3
CASSHLSGSEQYF
TGCGCCAGCAGCCATTTGAGTGGTTCCGAGCAGTACTTC
>TRBD2|TRBJ2-3|many|15|TRBV25-1
CASSPSGGATDTQYF
TGTGCCAGCAGTCCCAGCGGGGGGGCCACAGATACGCAGTATTTT
>-|TRBJ2-7|many|13|TRBV15
CATSSHRGYEQYF
TGTGCCACCAGCAGCCATAGGGGCTACGAGCAGTACTTC
>TRBD2|TRBJ2-7|many|16|TRBV28
CASSFSASGLLYEQYF
TGTGCCAGCAGTTTTTCTGCTAGCGGGTTACTCTACGAGCAGTACTTC
>TRBD1|TRBJ1-6|-|15|TRBV15
CATSTMDRSYSPLHF
TGTGCCACCAGCACGATGGACAGGTCATATTCACCCCTCCACTTT
>TRBD2|TRBJ2-1|few|19|TRBV6-5
CASSSRLNLAGGPVNEQFF
TGTGCCAGCAGTTCTCGATTGAACTTAGCGGGAGGGCCGGTTAATGAGCAGTTCTTC
>TRBD2|TRBJ2-5|many|14|TRBV5-1
CASSPLLAGETQYF
TGCGCCAGCAGCCCCCTACTAGCGGGGGAGACCCAGTACTTC
>TRBD2|TRBJ2-1|few|15|TRBV27
CASSSRTSGGNEQFF
TGTGCCAGCAGCTCCCGGACTAGCGGGGGAAATGAGCAGTTCTTC
>-|TRBJ2-3|-|16|TRBV5-1
CASSRALIGSTDTQYF
TGCGCCAGCAGTCGGGCCCTGATAGGTAGCACAGATACGCAGTATTTT
>-|TRBJ2-1|-|15|TRBV2
CASSERRSSYNEQFF
TGTGCCAGCAGTGAAAGGCGGAGCTCCTACAATGAGCAGTTCTTC
>TRBD1|TRBJ1-5|-|14|TRBV2
CASSAGGWDQPQHF
TGTGCCAGCAGTGCAGGGGGTTGGGATCAGCCCCAGCATTTT
>TRBD2|TRBJ2-1|few|17|TRBV7-3
CASSLRSGRGRLDEQFF
TGTGCCAGCAGCTTGCGTAGCGGGAGGGGGCGGTTGGATGAGCAGTTCTTC
>-|TRBJ2-1|many|8|TRBV2
CASSPGSF
TGTGCCAGCAGTCCTGGGAGCTTC
>TRBD1|TRBJ1-2|few|15|TRBV5-1
CASSVYRDSAFGYTF
TGCGCCAGCAGCGTATACCGGGACAGCGCCTTTGGCTACACCTTC
>TRBD1|TRBJ1-2|-|17|TRBV5-5
CASSQSPNGRGNYGYTF
TGTGCCAGCAGCCAGTCGCCCAACGGCAGGGGGAACTATGGCTACACCTTC
>-|TRBJ1-1|many|15|TRBV20-1
CRAETWGLLNTEAFF
TGCAGAGCCGAGACCTGGGGACTATTGAACACTGAAGCTTTCTTT
>TRBD1|TRBJ2-7|many|15|TRBV4-2
CASSQGQGVYYEQYF
TGTGCCAGCAGCCAAGGGCAGGGGGTATACTACGAGCAGTACTTC